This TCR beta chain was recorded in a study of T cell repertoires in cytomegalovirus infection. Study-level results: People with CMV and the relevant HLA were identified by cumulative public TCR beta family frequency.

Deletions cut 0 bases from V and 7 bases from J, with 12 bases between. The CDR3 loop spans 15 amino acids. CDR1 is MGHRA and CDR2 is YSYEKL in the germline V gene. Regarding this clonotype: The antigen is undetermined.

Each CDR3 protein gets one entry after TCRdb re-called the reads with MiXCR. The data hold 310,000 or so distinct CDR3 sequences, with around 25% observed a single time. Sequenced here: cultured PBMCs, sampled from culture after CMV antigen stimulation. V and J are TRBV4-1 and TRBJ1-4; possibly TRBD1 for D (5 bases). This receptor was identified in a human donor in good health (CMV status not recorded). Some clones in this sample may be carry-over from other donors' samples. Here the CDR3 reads CASSQDRGKSEKLFF. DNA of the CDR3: TGCGCCAGCAGCCAAGACCGGGGGAAATCTGAAAAACTGTTTTTT.